Sequencing of this T cell receptor (beta chain) was carried out in a study of tumor-infiltrating lymphocytes in oesophageal squamous cell carcinoma. Via MiXCR, TCRdb re-called the PCR reads, giving one row per CDR3 protein. Counted here are about 25,000 distinct CDR3 sequences, about two fifths occurring once; the ten biggest clones make up about 23%. Germline V gene sequence: CDR1 SGHVT, CDR2 SQSDAQ. The CDR3 is 14 amino acids. V lost 5 bases to trimming and J lost 13 bases; unmatched junction nucleotides: 12. The clonotype was recovered from a male donor with esophageal squamous cell carcinoma. The rearrangement links TRBV7-4 to TRBJ2-4; 9 bases fit TRBD1. Specimen: esophageal tumor tissue. The CDR3 DNA is TGTGCCAGCAGCCCCGGGACAGGGTCTGGAGAGCAGTACTTC. It codes for CASSPGTGSGEQYF.